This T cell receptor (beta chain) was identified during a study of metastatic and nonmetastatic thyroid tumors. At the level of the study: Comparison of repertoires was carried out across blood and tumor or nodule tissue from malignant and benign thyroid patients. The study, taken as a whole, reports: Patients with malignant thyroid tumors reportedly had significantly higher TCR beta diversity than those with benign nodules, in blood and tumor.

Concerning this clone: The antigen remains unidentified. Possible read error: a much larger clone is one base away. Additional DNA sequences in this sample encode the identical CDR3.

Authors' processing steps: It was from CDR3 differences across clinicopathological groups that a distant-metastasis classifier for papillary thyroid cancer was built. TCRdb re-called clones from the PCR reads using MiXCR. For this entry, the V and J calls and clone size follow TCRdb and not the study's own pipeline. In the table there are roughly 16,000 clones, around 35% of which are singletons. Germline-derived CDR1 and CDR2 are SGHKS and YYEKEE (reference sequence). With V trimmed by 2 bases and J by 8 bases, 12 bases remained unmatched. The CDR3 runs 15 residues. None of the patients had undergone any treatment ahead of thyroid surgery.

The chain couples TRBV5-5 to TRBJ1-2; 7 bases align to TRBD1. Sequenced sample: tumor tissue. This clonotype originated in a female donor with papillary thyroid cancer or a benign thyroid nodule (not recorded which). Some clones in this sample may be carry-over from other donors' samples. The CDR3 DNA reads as TGTGCCAGCAGCTTTCTCGGCAGGGGGACCTACGGCTACACCTTC. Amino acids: CASSFLGRGTYGYTF.